This T cell receptor beta chain was recovered during a study of CD4+ T cells in melanoma. Concerning this clone itself: Its antigen is not identified.

Study findings and constraints: In melanoma, neoantigen-specific CD4+ T cells reportedly differed in differentiation state. CD8+ T cell, macrophage and B cell function reportedly correlated with neoantigen-specific CD4+ T cells.

This CDR3 region has 15 residues. Germline V gene data show CDR1 as MDHEN and CDR2 as SYDVKM. The V and J ends lost 7 bases and 0 bases respectively, with 16 bases between them. This table comes from immunoSEQ multiplex PCR, and its TCRdb copy is limited to in-frame clones, with some not included. This table has about 50,000 clones, roughly 89% appearing once. The sequencing input was peripheral blood. This sequence originates from a human donor with melanoma. The chain employs TRBV28 and TRBJ2-7; D possibly corresponds to TRBD1 (5 bases). The chain's CDR3 is CASTPLTARSYEQYF. The CDR3 DNA follows: TGTGCCAGCACCCCTTTGACAGCACGCTCCTACGAGCAGTACTTC.